The rows below give T cell receptor beta chains drawn from one sample of a study of blood T cell repertoires in COVID-19. Clones were sequenced by immunoSEQ multiplex PCR, and TCRdb holds only the in-frame ones, with some missing. The sample shows 120,000 or so clones, roughly 89% of them seen only once. Sequencing was done on a sample of peripheral blood. The receptors stem from a woman aged 45-65 years with acute or convalescent COVID-19. Both conserved end residues are part of each CDR3. Each record gives: D gene, clone size, V gene, J gene, CDR3 DNA, CDR3 protein. The D gene is left open where the match is weak. The size of a clone is reported for some rows only, either as once, few or many, or as a class for expanded clones.

TRBD1,.,TRBV7-6,TRBJ1-1,TGTGCCAGCAGCCCCCGGACAGGTTGGGCCCTCATGAACACTGAAGCTTTCTTT,CASSPRTGWALMNTEAFF
.,.,TRBV9,TRBJ1-3,TGTGCCAGCAGCGTAGCAGGGCCCGCTGGAAACACCATATATTTT,CASSVAGPAGNTIYF
.,.,TRBV7-2,TRBJ1-1,TGTGCCAGCAGCTTGGTGATGAGCGGGGGTACTGAAGCTTTCTTT,CASSLVMSGGTEAFF
TRBD2,.,TRBV6-5,TRBJ2-1,TGTGCCAGCCTAGCGGGGGGTCTAAATGAGCAGTTCTTC,CASLAGGLNEQFF
.,.,TRBV5-4,TRBJ2-1,TGTGCCAGCAGCTTGGGGAACCCCCGTTCGGGTTACAATGAGCAGTTCTTC,CASSLGNPRSGYNEQFF
.,.,TRBV6-5,TRBJ1-1,TGTGCCAGCACCACTCAGGTGAACACTGAAGCTTTCTTT,CASTTQVNTEAFF
TRBD2,once,TRBV7-2,TRBJ2-2,TGTGCCAGCAGCTTACTAGCGGCGAACACCGGGGAGCTGTTTTTT,CASSLLAANTGELFF
.,.,TRBV4-3,TRBJ2-2,TGCGCCAGCAGCCAAGATTGGGGAGGACTCCGGCCTAGCACCGGGGAGCTGTTTTTT,CASSQDWGGLRPSTGELFF
.,.,TRBV28,TRBJ1-5,TGTGCCAGCAGTTTATCTCTGGGGGGAGGTCAGCCCCAGCATTTT,CASSLSLGGGQPQHF
TRBD2,.,TRBV19,TRBJ2-5,TGTGCCAGTAGCTCTAGCGGGAGCCAGTGGGAGACCCAGTACTTC,CASSSSGSQWETQYF
.,.,TRBV6-6,TRBJ2-7,TGTGCCAGCAGTTACGGCGACAGCCCGGACGAGCAGTACTTC,CASSYGDSPDEQYF
TRBD1,.,TRBV18,TRBJ2-7,TGTGCCAGCTCACCTGGGACAGGGAGTCGATACGAGCAGTACTTC,CASSPGTGSRYEQYF
TRBD2,.,TRBV27,TRBJ2-7,TGTGCCAGCAGGGGGGGTAAGGGAGGGCCAGCCTACGAGCAGTACTTC,CASRGGKGGPAYEQYF
TRBD1,.,TRBV10-1,TRBJ1-1,TGCGCCAGCAGAGGGACAGTTAATGAAGCTTTCTTT,CASRGTVNEAFF
.,.,TRBV24-1,TRBJ2-3,TGTGCCACCAGTGACCCGACTCCCTGGGGCACAGATACGCAGTATTTT,CATSDPTPWGTDTQYF
TRBD2,.,TRBV5-1,TRBJ2-6,TGCGCCAGCAGCGAGAGCGGGGGTGGGGCCAACGTCCTGACTTTC,CASSESGGGANVLTF
TRBD2,.,TRBV3-1/TRBV3-2,TRBJ2-5,TGTGCCAGCAGCTCCCGAATTGCGGGGGGGTACCAAGAGACCCAGTACTTC,CASSSRIAGGYQETQYF
.,.,TRBV30,TRBJ2-7,TGTGCCTGGAGTGGGGGAGGAACCTACGAGCAGTACTTC,CAWSGGGTYEQYF
TRBD1,.,TRBV13,TRBJ1-2,TGTGCCAGCACGGACAGGGAAGACCTTAACTATGGCTACACCTTC,CASTDREDLNYGYTF
.,.,TRBV30,TRBJ2-7,TGTGCCTGGAGTCTTACTCCGTCCTACGAGCAGTACTTC,CAWSLTPSYEQYF
TRBD1,few,TRBV7-2,TRBJ2-2,TGTGCCAGCAGCTTTAGCCCGGGACAGGGCGAGGTCACCGGGGAGCTGTTTTTT,CASSFSPGQGEVTGELFF
TRBD1,.,TRBV5-4,TRBJ2-7,TGTGCCAGCAGCTTGGGACAGGGAATCCCCTACGAGCAGTACTTC,CASSLGQGIPYEQYF
.,.,TRBV4-3,TRBJ1-2,TGCGCCAGCAGCCAAGATCCCGACTATGGCTACACCTTC,CASSQDPDYGYTF
TRBD1,many,TRBV19,TRBJ2-7,TGTGCCAGTAGCGACTCCAACAGGGGGTACGAGCAGTACTTC,CASSDSNRGYEQYF
.,.,TRBV24-1,TRBJ2-7,TGTGCCACCAGTGACCCAGGACTGTCCGAGCAGTACTTC,CATSDPGLSEQYF
.,.,TRBV12-3/TRBV12-4,TRBJ2-5,TGTGCCAGCAGCGCCACAGACCAAGAGACCCAGTACTTC,CASSATDQETQYF
TRBD1,.,TRBV7-2,TRBJ2-2,TGTGCCAGCAGCAAACAGGGGAGACCCAACACCGGGGAGCTGTTTTTT,CASSKQGRPNTGELFF
.,.,TRBV6-2/TRBV6-3,TRBJ2-5,TGTGCCAGCAGTTTGGTTAGTGTTCAAGAGACCCAGTACTTC,CASSLVSVQETQYF
TRBD2,once,TRBV3-1/TRBV3-2,TRBJ2-1,TGTGCCGTCACCAAAGCGGGGGCCTACAATGAGCAGTTCTTC,CAVTKAGAYNEQFF
TRBD1,.,TRBV5-4,TRBJ1-6,TGTGCCACCACCTCCGACAGGGACGGCTCACCCCTCCACTTT,CATTSDRDGSPLHF
.,.,TRBV24-1,TRBJ1-2,TGTGCCACCAGTGGGGCAGATAACCGCTATGGCTACACCTTC,CATSGADNRYGYTF
TRBD2,.,TRBV28,TRBJ2-3,TGTGCCAGCAGAGCGGGGGGTAGCACAGATACGCAGTATTTT,CASRAGGSTDTQYF
.,.,TRBV30,TRBJ2-2,TGTGCCTGGAGTGTCGAGCTAGCAAGACAAAGCGGGGAGCTGTTTTTT,CAWSVELARQSGELFF
TRBD1,once,TRBV6-6,TRBJ1-1,TGTGCCAGCAGTACCGGGACAGGTATACACACTGAAGCTTTCTTT,CASSTGTGIHTEAFF
.,.,TRBV6-6,TRBJ2-5,TGTGCCAGCACCCAAATCGAGGGAAGGGAGACCCAGTACTTC,CASTQIEGRETQYF
TRBD1,.,TRBV5-1,TRBJ1-1,TGCGCCAGCAGCTCCGGGACAGGGTCGGGGACTGAAGCTTTCTTT,CASSSGTGSGTEAFF
TRBD1,once,TRBV10-2,TRBJ1-5,TGCGCCAGCAGCCCCGGGACAGCTAATCAGCCCCAGCATTTT,CASSPGTANQPQHF
.,.,TRBV19,TRBJ1-6,TGTGCCAGTAGTCCCAGGGGAGATAATTCACCCCTCCACTTT,CASSPRGDNSPLHF
TRBD1,.,TRBV30,TRBJ2-1,TGTGCCTGGAGGGGAGGGACAGGGGATTTTTCGAGCTACAATGAGCAGTTCTTC,CAWRGGTGDFSSYNEQFF
.,.,TRBV5-6,TRBJ2-4,TGTGCCAGCAGCTTGGGAGGTAGCTTTAACATTCAGTACTTC,CASSLGGSFNIQYF
TRBD1,.,TRBV11-2,TRBJ2-7,TGTGCCAGCAGCAACGGACAGGGGGCCTCCGAGCAGTACTTC,CASSNGQGASEQYF
.,.,TRBV25-1,TRBJ1-2,TGTGCCAGCAGTGAAGCCAGGGTAGACGGCTACACCTTC,CASSEARVDGYTF
.,.,TRBV2,TRBJ1-6,TGTGCCAGCAGTACAGGGCCCACGGCACCCCTCCACTTT,CASSTGPTAPLHF
TRBD1,.,TRBV19,TRBJ2-7,TGTGCCAGTAGAATTGTCCCGGGACAGGGTTACGAGCAGTACTTC,CASRIVPGQGYEQYF
.,.,TRBV5-4,TRBJ2-3,TGTGCCAGCAGCTTAGACGGGGTCACAGATACGCAGTATTTT,CASSLDGVTDTQYF
.,.,TRBV5-1,TRBJ2-5,TGCGCCAGCAGCTTCCTGTCGGGAGAAGAGACCCAGTACTTC,CASSFLSGEETQYF
.,.,TRBV19,TRBJ2-1,TGTGCCAGTAGGAAGACTTCGAGCTCCTACAATGAGCAGTTCTTC,CASRKTSSSYNEQFF
.,.,TRBV5-6,TRBJ1-2,TGTGCCAGCAGCCAACAGGGCCAGAACTATGGCTACACCTTC,CASSQQGQNYGYTF
.,once,TRBV11-3,TRBJ2-2,TGTGCCAGCAGCTTATCCGGGACTAACACCGGGGAGCTGTTTTTT,CASSLSGTNTGELFF
TRBD2,.,TRBV7-8,TRBJ2-5,TGTGCCAGCAGCTTCGTGGGAGGGTCGGAGACCCAGTACTTC,CASSFVGGSETQYF
TRBD2,.,TRBV5-1,TRBJ2-1,TGCGCCAGCAGCGTGACTAGCGGGAAACATGAGCAGTTCTTC,CASSVTSGKHEQFF
.,.,TRBV7-3,TRBJ1-2,TGTGCCAGCAGCTTATTCCGGGACTATGGCTACACCTTC,CASSLFRDYGYTF
.,.,TRBV18,TRBJ2-2,TGTGCCAGCTCATCGAGCGAGGGCCGGAACACCGGGGAGCTGTTTTTT,CASSSSEGRNTGELFF
.,.,TRBV30,TRBJ1-1,TGTGCCGGGCGGGGGAGGAACACTGAAGCTTTCTTT,CAGRGRNTEAFF
TRBD2,.,TRBV18,TRBJ2-2,TGTGCCAGCTCACCCGGGACTAGCGGGAGTCGACCCGGGGAGCTGTTTTTT,CASSPGTSGSRPGELFF